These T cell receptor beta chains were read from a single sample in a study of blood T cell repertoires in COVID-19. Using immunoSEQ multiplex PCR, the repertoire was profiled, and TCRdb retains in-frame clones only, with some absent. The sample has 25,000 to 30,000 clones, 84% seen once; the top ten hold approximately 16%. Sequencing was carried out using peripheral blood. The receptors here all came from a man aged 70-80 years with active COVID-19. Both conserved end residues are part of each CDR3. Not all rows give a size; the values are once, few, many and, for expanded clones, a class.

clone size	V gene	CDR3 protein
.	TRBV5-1	CASSLGQGDEQFF
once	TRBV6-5	CASRITGNSPLHF
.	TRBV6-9	CASSYPDRAGNYNQPQHF
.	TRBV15	CATSRDRGNSPLHF
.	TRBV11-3	CASSSGGTGGNEQYF
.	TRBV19	CATTTESSYNSPLHF
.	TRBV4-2	CASSQGTGGGYTF
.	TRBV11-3	CASSPSYQETQYF
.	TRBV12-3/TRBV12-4	CASSSMGDEQYF
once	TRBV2	CASSLEGARTGNTIYF
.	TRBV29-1	CSVAGGGTGSYNEQFF
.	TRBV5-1	CASSLVDGGGTEAFF
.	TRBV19	CASSMDGLAGGHSYNEQFF
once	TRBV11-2	CASSLDSGQDTQYF
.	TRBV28	CASRLTGTSYEQYF
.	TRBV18	CASLPAAQIGNTIYF
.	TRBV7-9	CASTRVDGYTF
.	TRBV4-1	CASSQAPSRGIQETQYF
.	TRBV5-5	CASSFEGVNYGYTF
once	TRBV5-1	CASSLDGTSQETQYF
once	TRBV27	CASSRDRGTDTQYF
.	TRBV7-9	CASSLAGGGDNEQFF
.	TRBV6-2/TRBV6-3	CASSYSVSYPYEQYF
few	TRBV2	CASKLGGNEQFF
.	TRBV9	CASSVAASGGVTQYF
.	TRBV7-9	CASSPGLAGGPGELFF
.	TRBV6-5	CASTTWAKNTEAFF
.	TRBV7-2	CASSRYSAYTQYF
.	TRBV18	CASSPPGQGGQPQHF